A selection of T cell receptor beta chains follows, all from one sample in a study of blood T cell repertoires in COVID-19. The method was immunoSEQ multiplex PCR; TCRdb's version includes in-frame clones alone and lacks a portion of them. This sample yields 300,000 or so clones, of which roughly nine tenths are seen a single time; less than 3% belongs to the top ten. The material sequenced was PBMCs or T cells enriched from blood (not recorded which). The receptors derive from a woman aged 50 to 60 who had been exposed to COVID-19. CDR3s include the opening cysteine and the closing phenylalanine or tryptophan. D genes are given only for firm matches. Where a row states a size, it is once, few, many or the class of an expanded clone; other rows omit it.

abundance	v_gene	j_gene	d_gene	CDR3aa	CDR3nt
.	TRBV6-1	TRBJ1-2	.	CASSERDNMDGYTF	TGTGCCAGCAGTGAACGGGACAATATGGATGGCTACACCTTC
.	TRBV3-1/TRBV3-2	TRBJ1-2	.	CASSPLSDYGYTF	TGTGCCAGCAGCCCCCTCTCCGACTATGGCTACACCTTC
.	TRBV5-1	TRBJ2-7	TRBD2	CASRPLAGGNYEQYF	TGCGCCAGCAGACCTCTAGCGGGGGGAAACTACGAGCAGTACTTC
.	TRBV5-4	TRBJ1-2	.	CASSKPLSLGYTF	TGTGCCAGCAGTAAGCCTCTATCTCTAGGCTACACCTTC
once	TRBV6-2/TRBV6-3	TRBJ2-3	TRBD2	CASSYWTSEDTQYF	TGTGCCAGCAGTTATTGGACTAGCGAGGATACGCAGTATTTT
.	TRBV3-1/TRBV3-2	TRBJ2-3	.	CAAGGRGADTQYF	TGTGCCGCCGGCGGCAGGGGCGCAGATACGCAGTATTTT
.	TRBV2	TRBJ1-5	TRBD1	CASRDSFNQPQHF	TGTGCCAGCCGGGACAGCTTCAATCAGCCCCAGCATTTT
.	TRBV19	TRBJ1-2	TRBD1	CASTPGVGQSYGYTF	TGTGCCAGTACCCCGGGCGTGGGACAGAGCTATGGCTACACCTTC
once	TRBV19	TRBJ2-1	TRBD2	CASTQRGGNEQFF	TGTGCCAGTACTCAGCGGGGGGGGAATGAGCAGTTCTTC
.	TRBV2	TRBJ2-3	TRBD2	CASTSVIAGASDTQYF	TGTGCCAGCACCTCGGTAATAGCGGGGGCATCAGATACGCAGTATTTT
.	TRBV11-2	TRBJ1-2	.	CASSSRTAEGYTF	TGTGCCAGCAGCTCCAGGACAGCCGAGGGCTACACCTTC
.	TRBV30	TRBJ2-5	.	CAFQATRTQYF	TGTGCCTTCCAGGCTACGAGGACCCAGTACTTC
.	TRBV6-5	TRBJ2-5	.	CASNGGRVGQETQYF	TGTGCCAGCAATGGAGGGCGGGTCGGTCAAGAGACCCAGTACTTC
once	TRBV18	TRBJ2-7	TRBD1	CASSPQGAIYEQYF	TGTGCCAGCTCACCCCAGGGGGCCATCTACGAGCAGTACTTC
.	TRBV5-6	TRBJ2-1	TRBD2	CASSLAGVKNEQFF	TGTGCCAGCAGCTTAGCGGGGGTAAAGAATGAGCAGTTCTTC
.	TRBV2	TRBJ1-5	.	CASSRITVGGDQPQHF	TGTGCCAGCAGTAGGATTACAGTGGGAGGGGATCAGCCCCAGCATTTT
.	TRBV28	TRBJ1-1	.	CASASPGKTTEAFF	TGTGCCAGTGCATCACCGGGAAAGACCACTGAAGCTTTCTTT
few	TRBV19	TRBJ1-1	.	CASSISGENTEAFF	TGTGCCAGTAGTATCTCAGGGGAGAACACTGAAGCTTTCTTT
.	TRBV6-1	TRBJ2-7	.	CASSERRETPYEQYF	TGTGCCAGCAGTGAACGTAGGGAGACACCCTACGAGCAGTACTTC
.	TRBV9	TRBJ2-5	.	CASSVAPDRAGETQYF	TGTGCCAGCAGCGTAGCCCCTGACAGGGCGGGGGAGACCCAGTACTTC
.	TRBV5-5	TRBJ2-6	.	CASSSSAGEFFSGANVLTF	TGTGCCAGCAGCTCCAGCGCTGGGGAGTTCTTCTCTGGGGCCAACGTCCTGACTTTC
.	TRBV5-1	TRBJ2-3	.	CASSLRADTQYF	TGCGCCAGCAGCTTGAGAGCAGATACGCAGTATTTT
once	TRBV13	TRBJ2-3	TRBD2	CASSALLAGATDTQYF	TGTGCCAGCAGCGCCCTACTAGCGGGGGCCACAGATACGCAGTATTTT
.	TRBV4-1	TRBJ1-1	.	CASSQGWERGTEAFF	TGCGCCAGCAGCCAAGGTTGGGAAAGGGGCACTGAAGCTTTCTTT
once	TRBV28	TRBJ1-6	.	CASSPTGGIGSPLHF	TGTGCCAGCAGCCCCACCGGGGGGATTGGTTCACCCCTCCACTTT
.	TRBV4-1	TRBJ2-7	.	CASSQEDRAYEQYF	TGCGCCAGCAGCCAAGAGGACAGAGCCTACGAGCAGTACTTC
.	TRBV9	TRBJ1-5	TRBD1	CASSTGQGPHGGSNQPQHF	TGTGCCAGCAGCACCGGACAGGGCCCACACGGGGGGAGCAATCAGCCCCAGCATTTT
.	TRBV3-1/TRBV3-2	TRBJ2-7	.	CASSQVGGEQYF	TGTGCCAGCAGCCAAGTAGGGGGCGAGCAGTACTTC
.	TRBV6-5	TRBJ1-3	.	CASSYSGFTGNTIYF	TGTGCCAGCAGTTATTCGGGGTTTACTGGAAACACCATATATTTT
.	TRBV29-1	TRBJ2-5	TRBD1	CSVGQGPMETQYF	TGCAGCGTTGGACAGGGTCCCATGGAGACCCAGTACTTC
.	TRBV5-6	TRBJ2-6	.	CASRGSSSSGANVLTF	TGTGCCAGCAGGGGCTCCAGCAGCTCTGGGGCCAACGTCCTGACTTTC
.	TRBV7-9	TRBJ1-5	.	CASSLEAGRRQPQHF	TGTGCCAGCAGCTTAGAGGCAGGGCGGCGGCAGCCCCAGCATTTT
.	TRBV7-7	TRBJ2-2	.	CASSPQGGAGELFF	TGTGCTAGCAGCCCCCAGGGTGGGGCCGGGGAGCTGTTTTTT
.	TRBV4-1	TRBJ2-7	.	CASSQPPGIRGGTYEQYF	TGCGCCAGCAGCCAACCCCCGGGTATAAGGGGGGGAACCTACGAGCAGTACTTC
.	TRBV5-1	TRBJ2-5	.	CASSLQQETQYF	TGCGCCAGCAGCTTGCAACAAGAGACCCAGTACTTC
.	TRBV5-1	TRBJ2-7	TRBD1	CASSPGQKGGQYF	TGCGCCAGCAGCCCGGGACAGAAAGGCGGGCAGTACTTC
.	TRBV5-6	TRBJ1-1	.	CASSLARQANEAFF	TGTGCCAGCAGCTTGGCCCGTCAAGCGAATGAAGCTTTCTTT
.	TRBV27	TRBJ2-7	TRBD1	CASSPYGQATAYEQYF	TGTGCCAGCAGTCCATACGGACAGGCCACCGCCTACGAGCAGTACTTC
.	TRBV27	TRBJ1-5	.	CASSLSRPGRESNQPQHF	TGTGCCAGCAGTTTATCCCGTCCGGGGAGGGAGAGCAATCAGCCCCAGCATTTT
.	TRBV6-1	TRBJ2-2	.	CASSETGPLGTGELFF	TGTGCCAGCAGTGAAACAGGGCCATTGGGCACCGGGGAGCTGTTTTTT
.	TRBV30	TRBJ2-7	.	CAWSVPEQGSYEQYF	TGTGCCTGGAGTGTACCTGAACAGGGAAGCTACGAGCAGTACTTC
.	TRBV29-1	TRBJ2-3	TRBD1	CSVETGVVDTQYF	TGCAGCGTTGAAACAGGGGTGGTGGATACGCAGTATTTT